This T cell receptor (beta chain) is drawn from a study of cytomegalovirus exposure and HLA in healthy donors. Primers for the PCR totalled 60 Vbeta and 13 Jbeta. Assay: immunoSEQ multiplex PCR; the TCRdb copy retains only in-frame clones and omits some. This sample has 130,000 or so clones, with 75% to 90% found just once. Germline-derived CDR1 and CDR2 are MNHEY and SVGAGI. Unmatched junction bases numbered 7, after V lost 8 bases and J lost 0 bases. The CDR3 covers 15 residues. Of note for this clone: The antigen is unknown.

Whole-study findings and limits: Follow-up analysis later connected one missense variant in DCLRE1C with trimming of TCR beta V- and J-genes.

This chain joins TRBV6-5 and TRBJ2-3, with 8 bases aligning to TRBD2. The receptor was isolated from a young man in good health and CMV-seronegative. Sequencing used PBMCs. For the CDR3, the DNA is TGTGCCAGCCAGGCCGGGGGGGATAGCACAGATACGCAGTATTTT. It specifies CASQAGGDSTDTQYF.